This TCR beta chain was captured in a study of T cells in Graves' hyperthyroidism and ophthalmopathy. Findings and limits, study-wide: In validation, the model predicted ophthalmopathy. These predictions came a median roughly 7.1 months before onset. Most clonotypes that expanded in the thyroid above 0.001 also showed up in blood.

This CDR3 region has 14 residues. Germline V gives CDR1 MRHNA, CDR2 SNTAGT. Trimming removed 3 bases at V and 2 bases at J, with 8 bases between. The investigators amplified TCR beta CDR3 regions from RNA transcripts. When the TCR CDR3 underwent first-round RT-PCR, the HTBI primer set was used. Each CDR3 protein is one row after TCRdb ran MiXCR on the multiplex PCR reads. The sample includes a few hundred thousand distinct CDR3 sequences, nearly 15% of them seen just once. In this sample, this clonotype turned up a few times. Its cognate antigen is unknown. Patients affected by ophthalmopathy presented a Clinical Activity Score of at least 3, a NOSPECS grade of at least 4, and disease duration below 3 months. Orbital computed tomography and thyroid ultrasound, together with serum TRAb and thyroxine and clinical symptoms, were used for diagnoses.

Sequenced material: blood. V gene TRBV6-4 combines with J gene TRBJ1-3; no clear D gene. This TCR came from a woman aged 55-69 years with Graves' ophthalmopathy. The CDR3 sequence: CASSEEDTGNTIYF. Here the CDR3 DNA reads TGTGCCAGCAGTGAAGAGGATACTGGAAACACCATATATTTT.